Listed below are T cell receptor beta chains from one sample, sequenced in a study of cytomegalovirus exposure and HLA in healthy donors. Sequencing used immunoSEQ multiplex PCR; TCRdb keeps in-frame clones, though not all of them. Here the sample spans about 270,000 clones, roughly 70% being singletons. The material sequenced was PBMCs. The origin of the receptors is a female donor in good health and CMV-seronegative. Both conserved end residues are part of each CDR3. A D gene is named only where the DNA matches it firmly. Clone size is shown for a subset of rows, as once, few, many or a class of expanded clone.

V gene	clone size	D gene	J gene	CDR3 DNA	CDR3 protein
TRBV6-4	-	TRBD2	TRBJ2-3	TGTGCCAGCAGTTTAGCGGGAAAAGATACGCAGTATTTT	CASSLAGKDTQYF
TRBV27	-	-	TRBJ2-5	TGTGCCAGCAGTTTATGGGCAGGCCAAGAGACCCAGTACTTC	CASSLWAGQETQYF
TRBV6-5	-	TRBD2	TRBJ2-7	TGTGCCAGCAGTTACTCGACTAGCGGAATCTACGAGCAGTACTTC	CASSYSTSGIYEQYF
TRBV4-1	few	TRBD2	TRBJ2-7	TGCGCCAGCAGCCAAGATCGTGCTAGCGGAGCCTACGAGCAGTACTTC	CASSQDRASGAYEQYF
TRBV7-7	-	-	TRBJ2-2	TGTGCTAGCAGCCCCCGGGAAAACACCGGGGAGCTGTTTTTT	CASSPRENTGELFF
TRBV15	-	-	TRBJ2-2	TGTGCCACCAGCAGAGATCGAGCGGGTACCGGGGAGCTGTTTTTT	CATSRDRAGTGELFF
TRBV7-9	-	TRBD1	TRBJ1-2	TGTTCCAGCAGCTCTGGGGCAGACAGGGTTAACTATGGCTACACCTTC	CSSSSGADRVNYGYTF
TRBV2	-	-	TRBJ2-2	TGTGCCAGCAGAGAGTCAGGGGCGAACACCGGGGAGCTGTTTTTT	CASRESGANTGELFF
TRBV2	-	-	TRBJ2-1	TGTGCCAGCAGTGAAACCCGGGGAACCTACAATGAGCAGTTCTTC	CASSETRGTYNEQFF
TRBV5-5	-	-	TRBJ1-2	TGTGCCAGCAGTCCCGCCCCCAGAATTAATAACTATGGCTACACCTTC	CASSPAPRINNYGYTF
TRBV27	few	-	TRBJ2-1	TGTGCCAGCAGTTTTTCCGAGGGCAGGGAGCAGTTCTTC	CASSFSEGREQFF
TRBV19	-	-	TRBJ2-7	TGTGCCAGTAGTCCTACAGCCGATCCCTACGAGCAGTACTTC	CASSPTADPYEQYF
TRBV10-2	-	TRBD2	TRBJ2-6	TGCGCCAGCAGTGGGGGACTAGCGGGAGCCCCCTCTGGGGCCAACGTCCTGACTTTC	CASSGGLAGAPSGANVLTF
TRBV2	-	TRBD2	TRBJ2-7	TGTGCCAGAGAGGGAGGGGCTGGTGAGCAGTACTTC	CAREGGAGEQYF
TRBV11-2	-	TRBD1	TRBJ2-7	TGTGCCAGCAGGTCTACAGGGGCCGACGCCTACGAGCAGTACTTC	CASRSTGADAYEQYF
TRBV9	-	TRBD2	TRBJ2-1	TGTGCCAGTAAGCGCCCAATAGCGGGAGGGGCGAATGAGCAGTTCTTC	CASKRPIAGGANEQFF
TRBV28	-	TRBD1	TRBJ1-5	TGTGCCAGCAGTTCGAGCGGACAGGGACAACGGCCCCAGCATTTT	CASSSSGQGQRPQHF
TRBV10-3	-	-	TRBJ2-3	TGTGCCATCAGTGTATCCGGGACCCAGGGGTTGGGGCACACAGATACGCAGTATTTT	CAISVSGTQGLGHTDTQYF
TRBV2	-	TRBD2	TRBJ2-5	TGTGCCAGCAGTGAACTCGCTAGCGGGAAATCACGGGAGCAGTACTTC	CASSELASGKSREQYF
TRBV29-1	-	-	TRBJ1-1	TGCAGCGTTGAAGGGGGAGGCACTGAAGCTTTCTTT	CSVEGGGTEAFF
TRBV7-9	-	-	TRBJ1-5	TGTGCCAGCAGCTTAGCCTCAGGGGGCAATCAGCCCCAGCATTTT	CASSLASGGNQPQHF
TRBV7-9	-	-	TRBJ2-1	TGTGCCAGCAGACCCAGACAGGACAATGAGCAGTTCTTC	CASRPRQDNEQFF
TRBV6-1	once	TRBD2	TRBJ2-2	TGTGCCAGCAGTGAAGTGGGAGGGATCACCGGGGAGCTGTTTTTT	CASSEVGGITGELFF
TRBV4-1	-	TRBD1	TRBJ1-5	TGCGCCAGCAGCCAGGCTACAGGGGGTGGTCAGCCCCAGCATTTT	CASSQATGGGQPQHF
TRBV29-1	-	-	TRBJ1-2	TGCAGCGTTGAAACAACGAAGACAGGAGGCTACACCTTC	CSVETTKTGGYTF
TRBV27	-	TRBD2	TRBJ2-5	TGTGCCAGCAGTATCGGGGGGGGCAGGGAGACCCAGTACTTC	CASSIGGGRETQYF
TRBV2	-	TRBD1	TRBJ1-5	TGTGCCAGCAGGGGACAGGGGTTACTTCAGCCCCAGCATTTT	CASRGQGLLQPQHF
TRBV10-1	-	TRBD1	TRBJ2-2	TGCGCCAGCAGTGATTCGGACAGGACCATCAGGGAGCTGTTTTTT	CASSDSDRTIRELFF
TRBV5-4	-	TRBD2	TRBJ2-5	TGTGCCAGCAGCTTGGCGACTAGCGGGGTCTGGCAGACCCAGTACTTC	CASSLATSGVWQTQYF